This TCR beta chain was recovered during a study of T-cell reconstitution after alpha-beta-depleted transplantation in children listed by TCRdb under 2016. General notes on the study: Using TCR repertoire profiling, the study followed T-cell immune reconstitution in a quantitative way in children after TCRalphabeta/CD19-depleted allogeneic hematopoietic cell transplantation.

Based on the germline V gene (reference sequence), the CDR1 and CDR2 sequences are DFQATT and SNEGSKA. V is pared back by 4 bases and J by 4 bases, with 17 bases lying between the germline termini. The CDR3 numbers 14 residues from cysteine through phenylalanine. Of the read, only the CDR3 DNA is kept; its 42 bases are in frame from base 1. The library came from PCR. Sequencing took place on an Illumina HiSeq 2500. TCR libraries were prepared with molecular barcoding, using unique molecular identifiers to normalize TCRbeta repertoire quantification. TCRdb reworked the public reads: Q25 trimming with fastp, MiXCR clone assembly, productive beta chains retained. Rows merge per CDR3 protein into single entries with the most common DNA and genes. The sample table shows about 610,000 distinct CDR3 sequences, and about 10% are seen once. About 4.2% of the sample comes from the top ten. This clonotype was observed a few times. The specificity of this receptor is unknown. No per-base quality is available; no much larger clone lies one base away.

Source: PBMCs from the stem cell graft donor, taken from the stem cell graft. The rearranged chain carries TRBV20-1 and TRBJ2-7; the D segment might be TRBD1 or TRBD2, since each matches 5 bases. This clonotype was obtained from a human donor who donated a stem cell graft to a child with acute myeloid leukemia. This receptor carries the CDR3 CSATPTVGGYEQYF. The nucleotides are TGCAGTGCTACTCCGACAGTTGGGGGTTACGAGCAGTACTTC.